A single sample is the source of the 22 T cell receptor beta chains below, sequenced in a study of blood T cell repertoires in COVID-19. Some clones are missing from TCRdb's copy, which holds only in-frame ones; the method was immunoSEQ multiplex PCR. The sample holds 300,000 to 400,000 clones, more than 80% seen once. Sequenced sample: peripheral blood. These receptors were obtained from a woman aged 30 to 39 with COVID-19, enrolled during active disease.

The chain joins TRBV20-1 to TRBJ1-1, with no clear D. The germline CDR1 and CDR2 sequences are DFQATT and SNEGSKA (reference sequence). This CDR3 is built from 11 residues. Trimming left V 3 bases short and J 7 bases short, with 9 bases between. CDR3 loop: CSASAGREAFF. CDR3 DNA sequence: TGCAGTGCTAGCGCAGGCCGTGAAGCTTTCTTT.

The CDR3 here is CASSRTSPLYEQYF. The CDR3 coding sequence is TGTGCCAGCAGTCGGACTAGTCCCCTGTACGAGCAGTACTTC. The chain combines TRBV2 with TRBJ2-7; 7 bases align to TRBD2. Germline V lookup: CDR1 SNHLY, CDR2 FYNNEI. The CDR3 extends over 14 amino acids. Trimming at V came to 5 bases and at J to 4 bases, leaving 8 bases not matched to a gene.

The chain links TRBV21-1 to TRBJ2-7; the D call TRBD1 from the table was never checked on the DNA. TRBV21-1 is tagged as a pseudogene. This CDR3 contains 16 residues. The CDR3 DNA reads TGTGCCAGCAGCATACCCGGGACAGGGGGGTACTACGAGCAGTACTTC. This sequence encodes CASSIPGTGGYYEQYF.

This clone was detected once. The genes are TRBV6-5 and TRBJ2-5, with D possibly TRBD1 on 5 matching bases. The CDR3 runs to 15 residues. V was clipped by 2 bases and J by 2 bases, with 12 bases between them. Germline V lookup: CDR1 MNHEY, CDR2 SVGAGI. The CDR3 DNA reads as TGTGCCAGCAGTTACGGGGCAGGTATACAAGAGACCCAGTACTTC. Its translation: CASSYGAGIQETQYF.

The chain has TRBV5-6 and TRBJ1-3; 7 bases agree with TRBD1. The CDR3 covers 17 residues. The germline gives CDR1 SGHDT, CDR2 YYEEEE. After removal of 1 base from V and 2 bases from J, the junction contained 9 bases not matched to a gene. CDR3 residues: CASSLMEDRVAGNTIYF. The CDR3 region has the DNA TGTGCCAGCAGCTTGATGGAAGACAGGGTGGCTGGAAACACCATATATTTT.

In its sample, this clone was seen a few times. V and J are TRBV2 and TRBJ2-7; D is unclear. The V gene lost 6 bases and the J gene lost 4 bases, with 7 bases spanning the gap. This CDR3 region has 11 residues. The germline gives CDR1 SNHLY, CDR2 FYNNEI. CDR3 sequence (DNA): TGTGCCAGCAGCGGAGAGTACGAGCAGTACGTC. This codes for CASSGEYEQYV.

The chain links TRBV6-2 or TRBV6-3 to TRBJ2-2, with a tentative D call TRBD1 (5 bases). The germline V and J ends were trimmed by 6 bases and 3 bases, with 14 bases remaining between them. This CDR3 has 15 residues. Germline-derived CDR1 and CDR2 are MNHEY and SVGEGT. CDR3 sequence reads: CASSLGQGYTGELFF. The CDR3 region has the DNA TGTGCCAGCAGCCTTGGCCAGGGCTACACCGGGGAGCTGTTTTTT.

The chain has TRBV4-1 and TRBJ2-1; D call uncertain. The germline V and J ends were trimmed by 4 bases and 6 bases, with 10 bases remaining between them. The germline V gene encodes CDR1 MGHRA and CDR2 YSYEKL. The CDR3 is 13 amino acids. CDR3 DNA: TGCGCCAGCAGCCGACATGCGATCAATGAGCAGTTCTTC. As protein: CASSRHAINEQFF.

The chain is built from TRBV2 and TRBJ2-1; possible D gene TRBD2, 6 bases. The CDR3 has 17 amino acids. The V gene's germline CDR1 is SNHLY and CDR2 FYNNEI. Trimming removed 3 bases from V and 0 bases from J, with 15 bases in between. The CDR3 loop reads CASSDRDGGPSYNEQFF. In DNA, the CDR3 is TGTGCCAGCAGTGATAGGGACGGGGGACCCTCCTACAATGAGCAGTTCTTC. The full variable domain, its missing parts supplied by reference TRBV2 and TRBJ2-1, is EPEVTQTPSHQVTQMGQEVILRCVPISNHLYFYWYRQILGQKVEFLVSFYNNEISEKSEIFDDQFSVERPDGSNFTLKIRSTKLEDSAMYFCASSDRDGGPSYNEQFFGPGTRLTVL.

The chain carries TRBV29-1 and TRBJ1-5, with D tentatively TRBD1 (5 bases). This CDR3 has 15 amino acids. Germline V gives CDR1 SQVTM, CDR2 ANQGSEA. V gave up 6 bases and J gave up 3 bases, with 18 bases separating them. This CDR3 is CSVAPGTGVNQPQHF. CDR3 coding DNA: TGCAGCGTGGCACCCGGGACGGGAGTCAATCAGCCCCAGCATTTT.

The CDR3 loop reads CASSHQGYEQYF. The CDR3 region has the DNA TGTGCCAGCAGCCACCAGGGTTACGAGCAGTACTTC. The V call is TRBV7-9, the J call TRBJ2-7, with TRBD1 as a possible D gene (5 bases). The V gene's germline CDR1 is SEHNR and CDR2 FQNEAQ (reference sequence). The V gene lost 5 bases and the J gene lost 4 bases, with 9 bases spanning the gap. The CDR3 length is 12 residues.

V and J are TRBV27 and TRBJ1-6, with D hard to call. V lost 9 bases and J lost 0, with 6 bases in between. Germline assignment: CDR1 MNHEY and CDR2 SMNVEV (reference sequence). The CDR3 extends over 13 amino acids. The CDR3 region is CASRSSYNSPLHF. The CDR3 DNA reads TGTGCCAGTAGGAGCTCCTATAATTCACCCCTCCACTTT.

The rearrangement joins TRBV7-9 to TRBJ1-2; no firm D call. Trimming shortened V by 1 base and J by 4 bases, and 4 bases separated the two germline ends. Germline V gene lookup returns CDR1 SEHNR and CDR2 FQNEAQ (reference sequence). This CDR3 spans 12 amino acids. In nucleotides, the CDR3 is TGTGCCAGCAGCTTAGACAGCTATGGCTACACCTTC. Translating it yields CASSLDSYGYTF.

This rearrangement joins TRBV6-5 to TRBJ2-7; 13 nucleotides match TRBD2. Trimming removed 6 bases from V and 2 bases from J; junction bases left unmatched: 4. CDR1 is MNHEY, CDR2 SVGAGI, per germline. The CDR3 covers 15 residues. The CDR3 protein is CASSWTSGGPYEQYF. As DNA, the CDR3 is TGTGCCAGCAGCTGGACTAGCGGGGGACCCTACGAGCAGTACTTC.

V and J are TRBV29-1 and TRBJ2-7, with 9 positions matching TRBD1. The CDR3 length is 13 residues. J was trimmed by 3 bases and V by 7 bases; bases with no gene match: 7. Germline V gene lookup returns CDR1 SQVTM and CDR2 ANQGSEA. CDR3 nucleotide sequence: TGCAGCGCTCAAAGGGGACAGGGCTACGAGCAGTACTTC. This sequence encodes CSAQRGQGYEQYF.

The rearrangement joins TRBV19 to TRBJ1-5, with a possible D match to TRBD1 (5 bases). Per the germline V gene, CDR1 is LNHDA and CDR2 is SQIVND (reference sequence). The CDR3 length is 15 residues. Trimming pared 6 bases from V and 3 bases from J, leaving 15 bases between. CDR3 coding DNA: TGTGCCAGTAGGCCCTCGGGGGGGTCCAATCAGCCCCAGCATTTT. Its translation is CASRPSGGSNQPQHF.

CDR3 bases: TGCAGCGTCCGGACATTAACTAATGAAAAACTGTTTTTT. Residues: CSVRTLTNEKLFF. The rearrangement links TRBV29-1 to TRBJ1-4; tentatively, D is TRBD1 (5 bases). Germline lookup yields CDR1 SQVTM and CDR2 ANQGSEA. The germline V and J ends were trimmed by 6 bases and 1 base, with 9 bases remaining between them. The CDR3 is 13 amino acids.

The chain employs TRBV2 and TRBJ1-4; 7 nucleotides agree with TRBD1. Looked up from germline, CDR1 is SNHLY and CDR2 is FYNNEI. With V trimmed by 1 base and J by 9 bases, 5 bases remained unmatched. The length of the CDR3 is 14 residues. Here the CDR3 DNA reads TGTGCCAGCAGTGAAGGAACAGGGGAGCAAAAACTGTTTTTT. Its protein is CASSEGTGEQKLFF. The entire variable domain, with the rest obtained from reference TRBV2 and TRBJ1-4, is as follows: EPEVTQTPSHQVTQMGQEVILRCVPISNHLYFYWYRQILGQKVEFLVSFYNNEISEKSEIFDDQFSVERPDGSNFTLKIRSTKLEDSAMYFCASSEGTGEQKLFFGSGTQLSVL.

The V call is TRBV5-1, the J call TRBJ2-5; possible D gene TRBD1, 6 bases. V lost 4 bases and J lost 3, with 10 bases in between. The CDR3 covers 13 residues. Germline V lookup: CDR1 SGHRS, CDR2 YFSETQ. This CDR3 reads CASSIRTEETQYF. In DNA, the CDR3 is TGCGCCAGCAGCATACGGACAGAAGAGACCCAGTACTTC.

The chain links TRBV24-1 to TRBJ2-3, with D perhaps TRBD2 (5 bases). Germline V gene sequence: CDR1 KGHDR, CDR2 SFDVKD. V dropped 3 bases and J dropped 1 base, with 13 bases sitting between them. This CDR3 contains 16 residues. CDR3 sequence (DNA): TGTGCCACCAGTGATATAGCTAACGGGGGCACAGATACGCAGTATTTT. It encodes CATSDIANGGTDTQYF.

The CDR3 DNA reads TGTGCCAGCAGCTTAGCAGGGTTGACTAATGAAAAACTGTTTTTT. Translated: CASSLAGLTNEKLFF. V and J are TRBV11-2 and TRBJ1-4; D possibly corresponds to TRBD1 (5 bases). CDR1 and CDR2 from the germline V gene are SGHAT and FQNNGV. CDR3 length equals 15 residues. Trimming took off 1 base at V and 2 bases at J, with 8 bases between the two ends.

As concerns this clone: Other DNA sequences in the sample encode the same CDR3. V is TRBV5-1 and J is TRBJ2-2; perhaps TRBD2 as D (5 bases). With 0 bases removed from V and 5 bases from J, the gap between germline ends came to 5 bases. The V gene's germline CDR1 is SGHRS and CDR2 YFSETQ. CDR3 length: 13 residues. The CDR3 is CASSLAGTGELFF. CDR3 coding DNA: TGCGCCAGCAGCTTGGCGGGGACCGGGGAGCTGTTTTTT.